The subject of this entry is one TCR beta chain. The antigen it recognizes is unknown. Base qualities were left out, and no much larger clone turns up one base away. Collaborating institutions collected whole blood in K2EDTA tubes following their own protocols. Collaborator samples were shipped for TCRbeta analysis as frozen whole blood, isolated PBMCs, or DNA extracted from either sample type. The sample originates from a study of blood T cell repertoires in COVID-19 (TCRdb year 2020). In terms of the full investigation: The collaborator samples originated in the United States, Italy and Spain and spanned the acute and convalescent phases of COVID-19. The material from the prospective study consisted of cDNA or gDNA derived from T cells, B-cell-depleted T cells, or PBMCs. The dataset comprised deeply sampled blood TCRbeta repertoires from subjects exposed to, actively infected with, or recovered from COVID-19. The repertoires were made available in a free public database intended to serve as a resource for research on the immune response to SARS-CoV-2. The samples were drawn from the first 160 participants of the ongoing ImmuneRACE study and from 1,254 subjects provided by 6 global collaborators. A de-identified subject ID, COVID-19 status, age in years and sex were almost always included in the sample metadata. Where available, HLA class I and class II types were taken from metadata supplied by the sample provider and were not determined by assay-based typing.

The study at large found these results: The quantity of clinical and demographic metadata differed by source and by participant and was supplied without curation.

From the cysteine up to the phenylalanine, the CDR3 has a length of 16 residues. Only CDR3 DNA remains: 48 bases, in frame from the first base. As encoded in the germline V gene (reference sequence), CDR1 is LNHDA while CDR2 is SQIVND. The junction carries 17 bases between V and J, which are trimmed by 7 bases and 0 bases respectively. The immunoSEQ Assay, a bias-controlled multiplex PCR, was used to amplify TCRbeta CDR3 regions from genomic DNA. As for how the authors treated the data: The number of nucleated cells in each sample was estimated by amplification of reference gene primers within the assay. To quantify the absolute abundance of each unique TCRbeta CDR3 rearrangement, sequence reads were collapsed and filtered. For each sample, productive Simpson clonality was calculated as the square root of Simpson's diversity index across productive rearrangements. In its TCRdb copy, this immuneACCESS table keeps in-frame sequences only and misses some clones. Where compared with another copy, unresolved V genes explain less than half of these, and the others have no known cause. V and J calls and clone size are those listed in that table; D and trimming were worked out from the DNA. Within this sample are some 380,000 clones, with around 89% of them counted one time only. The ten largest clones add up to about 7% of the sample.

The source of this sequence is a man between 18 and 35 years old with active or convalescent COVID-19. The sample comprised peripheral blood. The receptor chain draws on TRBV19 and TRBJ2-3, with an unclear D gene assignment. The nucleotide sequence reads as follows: TGTGCCAGTAAAAAGACTCTTGCTACTAGCACAGATACGCAGTATTTT. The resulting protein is CASKKTLATSTDTQYF.